The subject of this entry is one TCR beta chain. Its specificity is not known. This sample is drawn from a study of shared clonotypes between healthy human individuals. Overall study: Sampling drew on donors who were a couple of women and a few men aged 18 to 49. General study points: Clonotypes not shared had lower generation probabilities than those common to all four donors. The represented genetic and exposure-history diversity was limited by the small number of donors.

Some clones are missing from TCRdb's copy, which holds only in-frame ones; the method was immunoSEQ multiplex PCR. This table has around 1.5 million clones, around 98% appearing once. The donors, healthy adults who were HIV-negative, had experienced no recent acute infections or vaccinations. The receptor's source is a man aged 25 to 40 in good health. The sample was naive CD4+ T cells sorted from blood. Subset given: CD45RA+ positively selected.

As DNA, the CDR3 is TGTGCCAGCAGCGGGACTAGCGGGAGCTACGAGCAGTACTTC. It specifies CASSGTSGSYEQYF. The chain carries TRBV5-5 and TRBJ2-7; TRBD2 agrees at 14 bases. The CDR3 loop spans 14 amino acids. V was clipped by 4 bases and J by 3 bases; unmatched bases: 0. The germline V gene encodes CDR1 SGHKS and CDR2 YYEKEE (reference sequence).